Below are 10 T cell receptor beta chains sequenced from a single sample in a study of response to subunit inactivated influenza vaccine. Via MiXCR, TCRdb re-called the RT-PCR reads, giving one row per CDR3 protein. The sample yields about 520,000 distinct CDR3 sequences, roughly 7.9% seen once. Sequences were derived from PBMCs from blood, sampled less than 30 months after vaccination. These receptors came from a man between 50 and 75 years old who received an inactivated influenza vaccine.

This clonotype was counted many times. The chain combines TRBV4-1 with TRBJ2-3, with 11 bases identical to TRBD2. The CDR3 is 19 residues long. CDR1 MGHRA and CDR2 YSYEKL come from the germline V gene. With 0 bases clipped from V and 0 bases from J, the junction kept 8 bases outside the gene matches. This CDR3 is CASSQDLIAGGISTDTQYF. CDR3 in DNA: TGCGCCAGCAGCCAAGATTTAATAGCGGGGGGGATAAGCACAGATACGCAGTATTTT.

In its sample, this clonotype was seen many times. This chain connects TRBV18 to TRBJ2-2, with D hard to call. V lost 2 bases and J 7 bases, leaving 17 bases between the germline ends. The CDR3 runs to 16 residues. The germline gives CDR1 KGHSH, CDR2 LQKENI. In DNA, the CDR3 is TGTGCCAGCTCACCAGTAACAGAAGTGTACAACGGGGAGCTGTTTTTT. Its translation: CASSPVTEVYNGELFF.

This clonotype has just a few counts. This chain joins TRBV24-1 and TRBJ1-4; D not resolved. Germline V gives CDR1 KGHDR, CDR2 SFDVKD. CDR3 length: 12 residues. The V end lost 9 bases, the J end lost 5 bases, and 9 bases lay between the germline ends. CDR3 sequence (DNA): TGTGCCACCGGGAACGAGAATGAAAAACTGTTTTTT. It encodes CATGNENEKLFF.

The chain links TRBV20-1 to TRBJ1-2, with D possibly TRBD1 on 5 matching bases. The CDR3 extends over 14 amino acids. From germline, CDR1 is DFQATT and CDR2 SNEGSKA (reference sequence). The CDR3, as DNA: TGCGTTCCAGTCCCAGGGACTCTTAACTATGGCTACACCTTC. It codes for CVPVPGTLNYGYTF.

The CDR3 loop is CASTSQQALLNEKLFF. The CDR3 DNA reads as TGTGCCAGCACCTCTCAGCAGGCCCTACTTAATGAAAAACTGTTTTTT. The chain joins TRBV28 to TRBJ1-4, with D hard to call. V was trimmed by 7 bases and J by 4 bases, leaving 19 bases between them. CDR1 is MDHEN, CDR2 SYDVKM, per germline. This CDR3 has 16 residues.

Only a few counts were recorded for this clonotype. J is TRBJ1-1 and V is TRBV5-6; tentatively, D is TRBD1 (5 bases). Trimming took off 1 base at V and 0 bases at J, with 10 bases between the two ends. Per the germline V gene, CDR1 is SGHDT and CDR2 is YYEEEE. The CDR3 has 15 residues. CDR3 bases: TGTGCCAGCAGCTTGAAAGTAGGGGTGAACACTGAAGCTTTCTTT. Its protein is CASSLKVGVNTEAFF.

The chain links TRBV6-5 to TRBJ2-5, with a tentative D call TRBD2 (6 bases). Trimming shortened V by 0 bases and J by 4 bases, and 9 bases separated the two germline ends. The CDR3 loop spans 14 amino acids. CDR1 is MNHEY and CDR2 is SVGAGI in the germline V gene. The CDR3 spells CASSYSGGTETQYF. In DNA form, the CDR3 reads TGTGCCAGCAGTTACTCAGGAGGGACAGAGACCCAGTACTTC.

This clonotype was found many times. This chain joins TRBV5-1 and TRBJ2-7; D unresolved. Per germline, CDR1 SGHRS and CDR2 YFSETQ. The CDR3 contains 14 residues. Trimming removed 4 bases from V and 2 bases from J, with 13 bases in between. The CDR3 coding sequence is TGCGCCAGCAGCCGCGCCTACCAAGCCTACGAGCAGTACTTC. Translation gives CASSRAYQAYEQYF.

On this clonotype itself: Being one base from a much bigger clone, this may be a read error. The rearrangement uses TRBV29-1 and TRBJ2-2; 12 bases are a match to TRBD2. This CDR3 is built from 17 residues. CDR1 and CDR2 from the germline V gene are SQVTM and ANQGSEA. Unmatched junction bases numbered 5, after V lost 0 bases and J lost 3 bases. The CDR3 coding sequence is TGCAGCGTTGAAGAGGCTAGCGGGAGGGGGGACACCGGGGAGCTGTTTTTT. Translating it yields CSVEEASGRGDTGELFF.

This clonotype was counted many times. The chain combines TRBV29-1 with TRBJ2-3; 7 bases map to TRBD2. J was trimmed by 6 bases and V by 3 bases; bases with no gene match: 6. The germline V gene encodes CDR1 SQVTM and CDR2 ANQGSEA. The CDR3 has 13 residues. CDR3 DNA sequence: TGCAGCGTTGATGGTGGGAGGGCGGATACGCAGTATTTT. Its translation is CSVDGGRADTQYF.